This T cell receptor (beta chain) emerged from a study of T cells in Graves' hyperthyroidism and ophthalmopathy. Study in general: Before any treatment, at initial diagnosis, peripheral blood was collected.

Trimming pared 7 bases from V and 5 bases from J, leaving 17 bases between. The CDR3 is made up of 14 amino acids. CDR1 and CDR2 from the germline V gene are SGHVS and FQNEAQ. In its sample, this clonotype was seen a few times. Its antigen is currently unknown. Regions amplified from RNA transcripts were the TCR beta CDR3 regions. The TCR CDR3 was amplified in a first-round RT-PCR using the HTBI primer set. TCRdb re-analysed the multiplex PCR reads in MiXCR, keeping a single row per CDR3 protein. The repertoire has under 750,000 distinct CDR3 sequences, 18% of them found once; the top ten carry over 15%. Investigators excluded patients with uncontrolled infection, other autoimmune disease, pregnancy or lactation. Fresh peripheral blood, approximately 9.1 ml, was the source of the PBMCs. Study-wide results and limits: Peripheral blood also featured most of the thyroid clonotypes expanded above 0.001.

The sample was blood. This sequence originates from a woman aged 50 to 60 with Graves' hyperthyroidism that later progressed to Graves' ophthalmopathy. The chain is built from TRBV7-8 and TRBJ2-5, with D perhaps TRBD2 (6 bases). The DNA for the CDR3 is TGTGCCAGCACTCCACCCGGGGGACGGGAGACCCAGTACTTC. It codes for CASTPPGGRETQYF.